This passage covers 3 T cell receptor beta chains from one sample sequenced in a study of T-cell reconstitution after alpha-beta-depleted transplantation in children. A library of TCRbeta sequences, prepared with unique molecular identifiers, was generated. TCRdb redid the calling of the PCR reads with MiXCR, one entry per CDR3 protein. The table lists 750,000 to 950,000 distinct CDR3 sequences, 16% of them singletons. Sequencing used PBMCs, mostly from graft donor cells, obtained 360 days after TCRalphabeta/CD19-depleted stem cell transplant. All receptors come from a male patient under 18 who had a stem cell transplant for acute lymphoblastic leukemia, so the T cells may come from the graft donor.

The chain joins TRBV5-1 to TRBJ2-1; D ambiguous. CDR1 and CDR2 (germline): SGHRS, YFSETQ. Deletions cut 1 base from V and 8 bases from J, with 10 bases between. The CDR3 runs 13 residues. The CDR3 is CASSLFGGDEQFF. CDR3 bases: TGCGCCAGCAGCTTGTTCGGTGGGGATGAGCAGTTCTTC. Full variable domain (outside the CDR3, taken from reference TRBV5-1 and TRBJ2-1): KAGVTQTPRYLIKTRGQQVTLSCSPISGHRSVSWYQQTPGQGLQFLFEYFSETQRNKGNFPGRFSGRQFSNSRSEMNVSTLELGDSALYLCASSLFGGDEQFFGPGTRLTVL.

This clonotype showed up just a few times. The CDR3 sequence: CSAATGYSYEQYF. The CDR3 DNA sequence: TGCAGCGCCGCGACAGGGTACTCCTACGAGCAGTACTTC. V is TRBV29-1 and J is TRBJ2-7; 7 bases are shared with TRBD1. After removal of 7 bases from V and 0 bases from J, the junction contained 6 bases not matched to a gene. Germline V CDR1 and CDR2: SQVTM, ANQGSEA. The CDR3 is made up of 13 amino acids.

J is TRBJ2-3 and V is TRBV12-5, with 7 positions matching TRBD2. Trimming at V came to 0 bases and at J to 3 bases, leaving 3 bases not matched to a gene. CDR3 length: 15 residues. The germline V gene encodes CDR1 LGHNT and CDR2 FRNRAP. The CDR3 reads CASGLVLGGTDTQYF. The CDR3 DNA reads as TGTGCTAGTGGTTTGGTACTCGGGGGGACAGATACGCAGTATTTT.